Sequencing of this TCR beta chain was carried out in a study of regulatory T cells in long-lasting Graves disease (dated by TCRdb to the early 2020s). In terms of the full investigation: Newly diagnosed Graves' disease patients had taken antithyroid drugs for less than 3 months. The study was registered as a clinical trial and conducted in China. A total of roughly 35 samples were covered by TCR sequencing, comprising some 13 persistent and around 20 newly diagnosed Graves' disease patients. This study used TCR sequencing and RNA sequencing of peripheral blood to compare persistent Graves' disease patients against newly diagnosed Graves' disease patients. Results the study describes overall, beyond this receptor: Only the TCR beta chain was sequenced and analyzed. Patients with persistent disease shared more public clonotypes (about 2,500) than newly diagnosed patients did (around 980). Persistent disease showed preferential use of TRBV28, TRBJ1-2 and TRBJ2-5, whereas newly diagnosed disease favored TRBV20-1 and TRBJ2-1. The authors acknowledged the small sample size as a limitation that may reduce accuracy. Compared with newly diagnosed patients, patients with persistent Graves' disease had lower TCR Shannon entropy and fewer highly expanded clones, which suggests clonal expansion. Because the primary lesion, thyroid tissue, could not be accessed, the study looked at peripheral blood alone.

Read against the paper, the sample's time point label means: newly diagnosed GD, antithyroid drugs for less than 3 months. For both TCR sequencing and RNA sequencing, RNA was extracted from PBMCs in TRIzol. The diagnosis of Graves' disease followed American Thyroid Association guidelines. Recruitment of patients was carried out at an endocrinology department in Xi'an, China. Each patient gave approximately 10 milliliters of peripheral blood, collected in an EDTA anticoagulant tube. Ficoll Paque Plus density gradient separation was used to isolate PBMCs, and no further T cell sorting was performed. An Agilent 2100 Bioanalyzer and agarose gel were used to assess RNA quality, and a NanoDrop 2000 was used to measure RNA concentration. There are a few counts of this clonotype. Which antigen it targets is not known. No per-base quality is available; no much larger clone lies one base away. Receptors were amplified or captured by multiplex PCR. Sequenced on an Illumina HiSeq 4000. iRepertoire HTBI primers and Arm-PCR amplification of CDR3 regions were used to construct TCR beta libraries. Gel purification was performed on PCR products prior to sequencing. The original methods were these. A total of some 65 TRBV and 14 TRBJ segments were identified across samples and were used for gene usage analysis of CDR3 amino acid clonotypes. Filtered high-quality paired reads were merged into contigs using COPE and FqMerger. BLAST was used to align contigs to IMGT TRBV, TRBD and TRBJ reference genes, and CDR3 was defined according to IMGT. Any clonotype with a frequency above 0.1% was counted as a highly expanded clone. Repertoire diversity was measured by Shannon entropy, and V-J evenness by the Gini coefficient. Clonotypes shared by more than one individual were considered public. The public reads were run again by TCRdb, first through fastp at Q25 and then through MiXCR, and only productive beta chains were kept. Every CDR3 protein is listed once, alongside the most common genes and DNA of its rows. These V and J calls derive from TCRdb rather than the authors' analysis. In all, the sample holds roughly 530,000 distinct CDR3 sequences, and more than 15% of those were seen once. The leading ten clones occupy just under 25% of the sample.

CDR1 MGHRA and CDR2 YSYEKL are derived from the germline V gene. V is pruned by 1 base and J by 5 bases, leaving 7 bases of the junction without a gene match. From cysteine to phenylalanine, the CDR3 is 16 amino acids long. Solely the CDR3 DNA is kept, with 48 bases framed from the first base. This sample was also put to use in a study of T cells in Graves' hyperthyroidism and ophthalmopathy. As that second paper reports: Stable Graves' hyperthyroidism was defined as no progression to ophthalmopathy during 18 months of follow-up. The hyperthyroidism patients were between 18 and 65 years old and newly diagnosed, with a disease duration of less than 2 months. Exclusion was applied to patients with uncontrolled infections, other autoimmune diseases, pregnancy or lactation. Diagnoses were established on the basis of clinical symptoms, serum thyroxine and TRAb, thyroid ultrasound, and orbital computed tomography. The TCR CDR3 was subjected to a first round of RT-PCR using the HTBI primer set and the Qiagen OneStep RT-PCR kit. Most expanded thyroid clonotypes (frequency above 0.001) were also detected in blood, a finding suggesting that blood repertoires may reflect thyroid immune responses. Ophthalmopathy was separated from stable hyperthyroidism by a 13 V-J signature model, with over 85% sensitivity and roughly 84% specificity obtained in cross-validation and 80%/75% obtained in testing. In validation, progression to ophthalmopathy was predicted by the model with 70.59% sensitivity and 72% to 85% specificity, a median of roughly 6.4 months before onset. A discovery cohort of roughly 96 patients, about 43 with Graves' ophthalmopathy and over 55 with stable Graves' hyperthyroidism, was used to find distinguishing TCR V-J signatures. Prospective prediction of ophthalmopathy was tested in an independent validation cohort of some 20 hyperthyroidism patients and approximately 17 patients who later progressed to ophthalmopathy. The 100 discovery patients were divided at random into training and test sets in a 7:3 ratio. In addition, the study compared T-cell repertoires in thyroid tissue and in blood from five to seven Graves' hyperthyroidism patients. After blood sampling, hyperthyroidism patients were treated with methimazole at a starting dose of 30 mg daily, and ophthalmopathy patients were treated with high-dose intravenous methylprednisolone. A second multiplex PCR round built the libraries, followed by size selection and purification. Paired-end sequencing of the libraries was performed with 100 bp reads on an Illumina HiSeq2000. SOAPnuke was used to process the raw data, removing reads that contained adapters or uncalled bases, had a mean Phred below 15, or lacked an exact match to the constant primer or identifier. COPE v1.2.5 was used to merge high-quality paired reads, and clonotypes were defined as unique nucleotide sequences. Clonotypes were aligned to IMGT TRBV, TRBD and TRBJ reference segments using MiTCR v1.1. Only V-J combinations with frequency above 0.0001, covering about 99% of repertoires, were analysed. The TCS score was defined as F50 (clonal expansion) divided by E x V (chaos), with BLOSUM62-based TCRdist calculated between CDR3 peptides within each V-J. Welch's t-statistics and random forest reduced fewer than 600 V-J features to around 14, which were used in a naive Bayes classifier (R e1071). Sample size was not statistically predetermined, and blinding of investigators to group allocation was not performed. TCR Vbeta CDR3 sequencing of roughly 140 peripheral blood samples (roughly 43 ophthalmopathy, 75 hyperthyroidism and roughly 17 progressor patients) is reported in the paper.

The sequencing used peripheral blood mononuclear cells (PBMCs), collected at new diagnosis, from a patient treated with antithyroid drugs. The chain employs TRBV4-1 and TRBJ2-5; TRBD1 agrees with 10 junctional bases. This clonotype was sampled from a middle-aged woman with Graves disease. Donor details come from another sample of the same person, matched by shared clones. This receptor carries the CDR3 CASSQAGQGIGETQYF. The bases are TGCGCCAGCAGCCAAGCGGGACAGGGGATTGGGGAGACCCAGTACTTC.